This T cell receptor beta chain was recorded in a study of shared clonotypes between healthy human individuals (TCRdb year 2020). At the level of the whole study: A couple of women and a few men aged 18 to 49 years were included in the cohort. For each donor, three plates each were used for CD4 naive and CD4 memory, two plates were used for CD8 naive, and one plate was used for CD8 memory. Blood TCR repertoires of five healthy adults were deeply sequenced to estimate repertoire size and the extent of clonotype sharing between individuals. Different laboratories and diverse techniques were used to prepare libraries and sequence TCR repertoires, to increase sequencing depth and limit assay-specific biases. Per donor, leukapheresis produced somewhere between about 0.9 and 9.5 billion PBMCs. Here is what the overall study found, with its caveats: Rarefaction of sorted-subset datasets indicated incomplete sequencing despite the large sequencing depth. Higher generation probabilities were observed for clonotypes shared by all four sorted-subset donors than for non-shared clonotypes. Pairwise subsampling led to the expectation that sequencing depth would affect the degree of clonotype sharing among donors. Across four donors, roughly 5.4% of naive CD4, 3% to 4% of naive CD8, under 2.5% of memory CD4, and approximately 0.4% of memory CD8 clonotypes were shared. Larger estimated clonotype richness was generally found for naive subsets than for memory subsets. Only blood was sampled, and tissue TCR repertoires likely differ from those in blood. The genetic and exposure-history diversity represented was limited by the small number of donors.

From cysteine to phenylalanine, the CDR3 is 12 amino acids long. The retained sequence is limited to the CDR3, 36 bases, with the frame set at the first base. As encoded in the germline V gene, CDR1 is SGDLS while CDR2 is YYNGEE. V and J lose 6 bases and 2 bases, and a span of 8 bases separates them. The donors were healthy, HIV-negative adults who had no recently reported acute infections or vaccinations. Every donor was a Caucasian adult living in Nashville, Tennessee, USA. CD8 memory samples consisted of magnetically selected CD45RO+ cells combined with CCR7-negative CD45RA+ effector memory (TemRA) cells. Blood was collected by leukapheresis, and PBMCs were isolated by Ficoll-Histopaque density gradient centrifugation and then cryopreserved in liquid nitrogen vapor phase. Analytical flow cytometry was used to check the purity and quantity of each magnetically sorted T cell population. Each sorted fraction had its genomic DNA isolated and then quantified by UV absorbance on a Nanodrop 2000c.

Points on this clone: Its cognate antigen has yet to be identified. No per-base quality is available; no much larger clone lies one base away.

Using the deep immunoSEQ assay, TCR CDR3 regions were amplified from genomic DNA by multiplex PCR. Genomic DNA extracted from each cell subset was distributed evenly over all wells of several immunoSEQ 96-well plates, and each plate served as one replicate. For sorted subsets, roughly 190 ng of genomic DNA, equivalent to around 30,000 T cell genomes, went into each replicate PCR. Purified libraries were quantified with a Qubit 3.0 fluorometer, sized on a Bioanalyzer 2100, and re-quantified with the KAPA Library Quantification kit. Every immunoSEQ 96-well plate was sequenced on a dedicated single-read 150-cycle Illumina NextSeq 550 flow cell. The study's own analysis went as follows. Because the immunoSEQ output included only junctional sequences and no quality scores, the filtering could not be the same as the filtering used for full-length reads. To assign V/J genes and CDR3, sequences were annotated against IMGT germline references using PyIR, a Python wrapper for IgBLAST v1.9. Reads were filtered out if the reads had weak V/J assignments (E-value above 1e-6), no CDR3, stop codons, out-of-frame junctions, or ambiguous translated residues. A V3J clonotype was defined by an identical inferred V gene, J gene, and CDR3 amino acid sequence. The percentage overlap between two repertoires was calculated by dividing the number of shared unique clonotypes by the size of the smaller repertoire. Richness of each repertoire was evaluated using RTK rarefaction, the Chao1 estimator, and Recon v2.1 estimates of unobserved clonotypes. Generation probabilities were computed with OLGA for all TCRbeta clonotypes obtained by the gDNA method from four donors. The table comes from immuneACCESS by way of TCRdb, which keeps in-frame sequences with V and J called. Part of the clones is missing from these tables; in studies checked, under half for an unresolved V gene and the rest for unknown reasons. That table gives V, J and clone size, and the DNA gave D and trimming. The sample contains approximately 100,000 clones, roughly 70% of them found a single time. Almost 25% of the sample comes from the top ten.

This sequence was found in a young woman in good health. Sequences were obtained from memory CD8+ T cells sorted from blood. The sample's cell subset or site label, in plain terms: CD45RO+ cells pooled with CCR7-negative TemRA cells. The V and J genes are TRBV9 and TRBJ1-2; the D gene is possibly TRBD1, with 6 bases matching. CDR3 reads: CASTGANYGYTF. The nucleotides are TGTGCCAGCACGGGGGCGAACTATGGCTACACCTTC. With the portions outside the CDR3 filled from the reference TRBV9 and TRBJ1-2 genes, the complete variable region becomes DSGVTQTPKHLITATGQRVTLRCSPRSGDLSVYWYQQSLDQGLQFLIQYYNGEERAKGNILERFSAQQFPDLHSELNLSSLELGDSALYFCASTGANYGYTFGSGTRLTVV.